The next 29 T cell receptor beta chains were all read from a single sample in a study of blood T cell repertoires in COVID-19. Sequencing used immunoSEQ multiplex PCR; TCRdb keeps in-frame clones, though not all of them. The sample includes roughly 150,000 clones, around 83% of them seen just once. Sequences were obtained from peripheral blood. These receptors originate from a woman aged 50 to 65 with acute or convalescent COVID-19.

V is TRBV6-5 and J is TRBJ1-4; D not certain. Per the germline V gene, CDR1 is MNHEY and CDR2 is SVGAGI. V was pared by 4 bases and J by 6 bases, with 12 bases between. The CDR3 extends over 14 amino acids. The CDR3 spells CASSSGGLDEKLFF. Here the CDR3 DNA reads TGTGCCAGCAGTTCGGGAGGACTTGATGAAAAACTGTTTTTT.

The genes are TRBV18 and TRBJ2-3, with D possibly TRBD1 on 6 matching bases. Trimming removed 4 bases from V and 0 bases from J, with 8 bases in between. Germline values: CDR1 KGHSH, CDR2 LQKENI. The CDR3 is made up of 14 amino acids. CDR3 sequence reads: CASSLQGSTDTQYF. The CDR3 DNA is TGTGCCAGCTCACTACAGGGCAGCACAGATACGCAGTATTTT.

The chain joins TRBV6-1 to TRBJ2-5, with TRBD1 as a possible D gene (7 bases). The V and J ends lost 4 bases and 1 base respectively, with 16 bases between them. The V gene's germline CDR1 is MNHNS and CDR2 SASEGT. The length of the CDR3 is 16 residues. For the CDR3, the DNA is TGTGCCAGCAGTGGAGGGGCGGGACAGTCCCAAGAGACCCAGTACTTC. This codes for CASSGGAGQSQETQYF.

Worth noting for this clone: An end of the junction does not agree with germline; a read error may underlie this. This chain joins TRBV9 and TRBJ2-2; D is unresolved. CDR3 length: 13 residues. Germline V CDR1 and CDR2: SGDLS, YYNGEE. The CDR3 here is CAGSPRSTGELFF. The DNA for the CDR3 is TGTGCCGGCAGCCCGAGGTCGACCGGGGAGCTGTTTTTT.

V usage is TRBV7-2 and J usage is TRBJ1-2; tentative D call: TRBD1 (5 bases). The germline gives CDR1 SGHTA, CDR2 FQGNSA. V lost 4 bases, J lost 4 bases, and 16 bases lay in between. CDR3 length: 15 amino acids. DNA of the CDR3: TGTGCCAGCAGCTCCCGACAGTCTACATCCTATGGCTACACCTTC. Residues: CASSSRQSTSYGYTF.

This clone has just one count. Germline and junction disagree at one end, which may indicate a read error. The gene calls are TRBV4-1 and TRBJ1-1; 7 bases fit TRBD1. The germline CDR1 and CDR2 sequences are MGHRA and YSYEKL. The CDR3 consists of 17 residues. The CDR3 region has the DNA TGCGCCAGCAACCAAGGAGTGTTTGGGACAGTTAACACTGAAGCTTTCTTT. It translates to CASNQGVFGTVNTEAFF.

CDR3 sequence: CASSPDRALGANVLTF. Written as DNA, the CDR3 is TGTGCCAGCTCACCAGACAGGGCCCTTGGGGCCAACGTCCTGACTTTC. The chain links TRBV18 to TRBJ2-6; 7 bases match TRBD1. Germline CDR1 reads KGHSH; CDR2 reads LQKENI. The CDR3 consists of 16 residues. Losses at the gene ends were 2 bases for V and 3 bases for J; bases not matched to a gene: 4.

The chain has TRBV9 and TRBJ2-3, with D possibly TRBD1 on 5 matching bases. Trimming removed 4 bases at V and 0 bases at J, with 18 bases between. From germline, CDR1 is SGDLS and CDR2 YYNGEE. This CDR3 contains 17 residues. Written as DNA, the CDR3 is TGTGCCAGCAGCCCCCGTAGGGGCTCAACCAGCACAGATACGCAGTATTTT. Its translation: CASSPRRGSTSTDTQYF. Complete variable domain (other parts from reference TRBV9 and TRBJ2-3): DSGVTQTPKHLITATGQRVTLRCSPRSGDLSVYWYQQSLDQGLQFLIQYYNGEERAKGNILERFSAQQFPDLHSELNLSSLELGDSALYFCASSPRRGSTSTDTQYFGPGTRLTVL.

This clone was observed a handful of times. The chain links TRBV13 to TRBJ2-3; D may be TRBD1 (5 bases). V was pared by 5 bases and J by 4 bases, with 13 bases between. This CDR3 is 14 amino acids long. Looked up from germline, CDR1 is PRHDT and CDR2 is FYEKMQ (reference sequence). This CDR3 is CASSDQKGPDTQYF. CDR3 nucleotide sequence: TGTGCCAGCAGCGACCAGAAGGGGCCAGATACGCAGTATTTT.

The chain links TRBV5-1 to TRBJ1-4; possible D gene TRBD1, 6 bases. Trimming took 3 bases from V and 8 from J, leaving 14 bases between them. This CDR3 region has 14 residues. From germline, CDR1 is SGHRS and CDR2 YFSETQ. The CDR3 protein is CASSYQGQQEKLFF. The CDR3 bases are TGCGCCAGCAGCTACCAGGGACAACAGGAAAAACTGTTTTTT.

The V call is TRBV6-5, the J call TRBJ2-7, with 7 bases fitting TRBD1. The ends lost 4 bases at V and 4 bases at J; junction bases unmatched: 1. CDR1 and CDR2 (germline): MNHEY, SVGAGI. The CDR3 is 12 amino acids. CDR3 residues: CASSSGGYEQYF. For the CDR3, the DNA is TGTGCCAGCAGTTCAGGGGGATACGAGCAGTACTTC.

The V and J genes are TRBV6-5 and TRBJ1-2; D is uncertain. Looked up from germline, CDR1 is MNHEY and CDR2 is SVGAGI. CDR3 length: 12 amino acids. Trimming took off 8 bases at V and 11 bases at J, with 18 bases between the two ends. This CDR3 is CASRSVADHYTF. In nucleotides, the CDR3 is TGTGCCAGCCGTTCTGTGGCAGATCATTACACCTTC.

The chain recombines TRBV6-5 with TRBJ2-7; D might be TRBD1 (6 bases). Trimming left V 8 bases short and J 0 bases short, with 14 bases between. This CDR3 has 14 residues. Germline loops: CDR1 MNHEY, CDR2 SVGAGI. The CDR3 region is CASLRTANSYEQYF. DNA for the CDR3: TGTGCCAGCCTAAGGACAGCTAACTCCTACGAGCAGTACTTC.

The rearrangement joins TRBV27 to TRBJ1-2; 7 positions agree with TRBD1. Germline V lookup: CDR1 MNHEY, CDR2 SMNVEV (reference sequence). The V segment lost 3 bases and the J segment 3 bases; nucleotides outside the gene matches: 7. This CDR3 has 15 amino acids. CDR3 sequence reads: CASSLGQPIDYGYTF. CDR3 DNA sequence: TGTGCCAGCAGTTTGGGACAGCCGATTGACTATGGCTACACCTTC.

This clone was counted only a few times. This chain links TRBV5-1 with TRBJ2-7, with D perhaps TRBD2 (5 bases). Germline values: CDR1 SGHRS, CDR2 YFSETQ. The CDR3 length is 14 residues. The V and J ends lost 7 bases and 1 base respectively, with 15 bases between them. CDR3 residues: CASAEDPNSYEQYF. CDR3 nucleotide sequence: TGCGCCAGCGCGGAGGACCCGAATTCCTACGAGCAGTACTTC.

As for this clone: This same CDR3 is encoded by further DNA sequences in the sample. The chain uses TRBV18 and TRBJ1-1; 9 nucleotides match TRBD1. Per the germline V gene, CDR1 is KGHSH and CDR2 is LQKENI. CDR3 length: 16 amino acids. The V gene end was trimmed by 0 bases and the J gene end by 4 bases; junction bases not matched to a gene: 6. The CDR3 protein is CASSPPGQGRGTEAFF. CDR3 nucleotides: TGTGCCAGCTCACCACCGGGACAGGGAAGGGGCACTGAAGCTTTCTTT. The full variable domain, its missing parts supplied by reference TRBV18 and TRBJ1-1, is NAGVMQNPRHLVRRRGQEARLRCSPMKGHSHVYWYRQLPEEGLKFMVYLQKENIIDESGMPKERFSAEFPKEGPSILRIQQVVRGDSAAYFCASSPPGQGRGTEAFFGQGTRLTVV.

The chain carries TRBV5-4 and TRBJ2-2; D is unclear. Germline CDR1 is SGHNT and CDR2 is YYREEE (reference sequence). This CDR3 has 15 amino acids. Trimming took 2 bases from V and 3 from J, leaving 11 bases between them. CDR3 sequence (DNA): TGTGCCAGCAGCTTCGGGTCCGAAGACACCGGGGAGCTGTTTTTT. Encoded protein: CASSFGSEDTGELFF.

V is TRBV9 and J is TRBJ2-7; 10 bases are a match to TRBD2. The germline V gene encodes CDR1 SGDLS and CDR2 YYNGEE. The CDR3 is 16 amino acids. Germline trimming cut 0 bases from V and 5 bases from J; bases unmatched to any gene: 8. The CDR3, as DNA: TGTGCCAGCAGCGTAGAAGCCAGCGGGGGGGCCCACGAGCAGTACTTC. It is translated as CASSVEASGGAHEQYF. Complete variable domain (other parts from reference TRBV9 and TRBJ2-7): DSGVTQTPKHLITATGQRVTLRCSPRSGDLSVYWYQQSLDQGLQFLIQYYNGEERAKGNILERFSAQQFPDLHSELNLSSLELGDSALYFCASSVEASGGAHEQYFGPGTRLTVT.

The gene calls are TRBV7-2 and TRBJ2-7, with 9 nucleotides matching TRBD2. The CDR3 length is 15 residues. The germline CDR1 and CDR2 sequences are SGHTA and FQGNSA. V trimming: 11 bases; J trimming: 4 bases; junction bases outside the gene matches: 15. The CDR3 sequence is CAGASGNIQLYEQYF. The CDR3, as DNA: TGTGCCGGGGCTAGCGGGAATATTCAATTGTACGAGCAGTACTTC.

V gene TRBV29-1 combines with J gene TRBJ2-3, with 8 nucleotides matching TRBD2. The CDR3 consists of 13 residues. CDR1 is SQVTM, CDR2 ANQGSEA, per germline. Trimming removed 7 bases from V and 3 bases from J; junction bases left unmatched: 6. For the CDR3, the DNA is TGCAGCGCGAGCGGGGGCGTGACAGATACGCAGTATTTT. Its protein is CSASGGVTDTQYF.

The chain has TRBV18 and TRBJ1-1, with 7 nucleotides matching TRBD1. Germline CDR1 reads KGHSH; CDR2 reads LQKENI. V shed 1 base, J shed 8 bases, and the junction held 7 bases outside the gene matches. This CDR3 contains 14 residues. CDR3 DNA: TGTGCCAGCTCACCACGGCAGGGGGGTGTAGAAGCTTTCTTT. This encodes CASSPRQGGVEAFF.

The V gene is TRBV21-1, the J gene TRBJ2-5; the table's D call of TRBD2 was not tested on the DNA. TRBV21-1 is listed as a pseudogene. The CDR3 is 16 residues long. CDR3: CASSHGREGARETQYF. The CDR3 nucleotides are TGTGCCAGCAGCCACGGGAGGGAGGGGGCAAGAGAGACCCAGTACTTC.

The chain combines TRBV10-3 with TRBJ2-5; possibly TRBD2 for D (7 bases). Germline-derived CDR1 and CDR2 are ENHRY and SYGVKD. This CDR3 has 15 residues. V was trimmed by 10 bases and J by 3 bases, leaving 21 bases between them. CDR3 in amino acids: CATGGPGTLEETQYF. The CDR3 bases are TGTGCCACCGGGGGGCCAGGTACGCTGGAAGAGACCCAGTACTTC.

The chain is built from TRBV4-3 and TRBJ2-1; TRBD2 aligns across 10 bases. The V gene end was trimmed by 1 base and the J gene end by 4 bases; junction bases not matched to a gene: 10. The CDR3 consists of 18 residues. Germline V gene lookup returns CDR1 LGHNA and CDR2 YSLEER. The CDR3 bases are TGCGCCAGCAGCCAAGGATCAGCGGGGGGGCCGGGGTACAATGAGCAGTTCTTC. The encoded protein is CASSQGSAGGPGYNEQFF.

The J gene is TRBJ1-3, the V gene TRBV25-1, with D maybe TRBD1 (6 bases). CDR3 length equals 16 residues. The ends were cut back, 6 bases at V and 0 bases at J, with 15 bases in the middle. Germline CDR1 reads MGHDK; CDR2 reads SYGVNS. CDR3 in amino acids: CASRTGSSTSGNTIYF. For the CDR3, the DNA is TGTGCCAGCAGGACAGGTTCTTCCACCTCTGGAAACACCATATATTTT.

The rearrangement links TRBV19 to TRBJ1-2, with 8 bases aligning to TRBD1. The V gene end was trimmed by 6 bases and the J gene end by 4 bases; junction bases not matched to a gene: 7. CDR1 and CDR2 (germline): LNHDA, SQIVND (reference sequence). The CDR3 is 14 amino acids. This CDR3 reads CASSRDRGRYGYTF. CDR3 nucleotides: TGTGCCAGTAGCCGAGACAGGGGACGCTATGGCTACACCTTC.

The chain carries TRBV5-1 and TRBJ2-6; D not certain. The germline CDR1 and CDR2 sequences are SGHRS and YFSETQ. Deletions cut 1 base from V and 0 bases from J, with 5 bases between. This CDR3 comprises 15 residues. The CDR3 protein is CASSLPGSGANVLTF. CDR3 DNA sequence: TGCGCCAGCAGCTTGCCAGGCTCTGGGGCCAACGTCCTGACTTTC.

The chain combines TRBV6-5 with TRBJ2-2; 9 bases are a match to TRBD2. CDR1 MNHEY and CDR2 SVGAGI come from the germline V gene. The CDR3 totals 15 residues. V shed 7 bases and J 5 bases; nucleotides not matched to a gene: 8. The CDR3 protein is CASTLASGGTGELFF. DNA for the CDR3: TGTGCCAGCACACTGGCCAGCGGGGGGACCGGGGAGCTGTTTTTT.

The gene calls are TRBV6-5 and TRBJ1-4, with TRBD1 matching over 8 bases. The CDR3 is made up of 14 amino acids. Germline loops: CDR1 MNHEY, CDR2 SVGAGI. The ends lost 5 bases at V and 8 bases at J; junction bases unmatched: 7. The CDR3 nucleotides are TGTGCCAGCAGTAGAGCAGGGGGCGAAGAAAAACTGTTTTTT. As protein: CASSRAGGEEKLFF.